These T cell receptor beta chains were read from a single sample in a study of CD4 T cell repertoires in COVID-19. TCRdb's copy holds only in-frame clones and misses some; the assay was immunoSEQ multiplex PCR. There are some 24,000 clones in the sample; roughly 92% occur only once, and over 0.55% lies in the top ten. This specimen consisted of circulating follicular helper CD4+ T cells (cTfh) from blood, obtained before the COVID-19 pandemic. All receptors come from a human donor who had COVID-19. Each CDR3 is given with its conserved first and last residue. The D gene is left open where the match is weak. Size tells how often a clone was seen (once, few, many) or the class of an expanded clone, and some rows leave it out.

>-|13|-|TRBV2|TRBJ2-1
CASSRGASGEQFF
TGTGCCAGCAGCAGGGGGGCCTCGGGTGAGCAGTTCTTC
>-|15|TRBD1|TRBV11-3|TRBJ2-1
CASSSQGQGGNEQFF
TGTGCCAGCAGCTCCCAGGGACAGGGGGGGAATGAGCAGTTCTTC
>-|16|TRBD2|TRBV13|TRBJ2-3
CASSLGGRANTDTQYF
TGTGCCAGCAGCTTAGGCGGGAGGGCCAACACAGATACGCAGTATTTT
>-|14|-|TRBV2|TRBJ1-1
CATSKQGHSTEAFF
TGTGCCACCAGTAAACAGGGTCACTCCACTGAAGCTTTCTTT
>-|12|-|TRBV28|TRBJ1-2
CATHYRVYGYTF
TGTGCCACCCATTATCGGGTCTATGGCTACACCTTC
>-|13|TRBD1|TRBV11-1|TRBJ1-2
CASSEQGTYGYTF
TGTGCCAGCAGCGAACAGGGGACCTATGGCTACACCTTC
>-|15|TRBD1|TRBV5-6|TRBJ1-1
CASSPLGQGVTEAFF
TGTGCCAGCAGCCCGCTGGGACAGGGCGTAACTGAAGCTTTCTTT
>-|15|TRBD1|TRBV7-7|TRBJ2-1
CASSFDRGEGSEQFF
TGTGCCAGCAGCTTCGACAGGGGAGAAGGGAGTGAGCAGTTCTTC
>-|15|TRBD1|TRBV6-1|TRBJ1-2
CASTGQGAFGYGYTF
TGTGCCAGTACTGGACAGGGGGCGTTTGGCTATGGCTACACCTTC
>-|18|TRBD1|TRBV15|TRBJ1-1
CATSREGTVGGMNTEAFF
TGTGCCACCAGCAGAGAAGGGACAGTGGGAGGCATGAACACTGAAGCTTTCTTT
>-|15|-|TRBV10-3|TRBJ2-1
CAISESGGPYNEQFF
TGTGCCATCAGTGAGTCGGGGGGTCCCTACAATGAGCAGTTCTTC
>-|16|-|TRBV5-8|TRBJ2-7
CASNPRGGAGAHEQYF
TGTGCCAGCAACCCTCGTGGCGGGGCGGGGGCCCACGAGCAGTACTTC
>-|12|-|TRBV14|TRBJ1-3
CASSPSGNTIYF
TGTGCCAGCAGCCCTTCTGGAAACACCATATATTTT
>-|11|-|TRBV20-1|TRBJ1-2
CSAKQQVLYTF
TGCAGTGCGAAGCAACAGGTCTTGTACACCTTC
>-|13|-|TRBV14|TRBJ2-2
CASSQIGAGELFF
TGTGCCAGCAGCCAAATAGGGGCCGGGGAGCTGTTTTTT
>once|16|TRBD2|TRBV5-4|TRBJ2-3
CASSKTSGAIADTQYF
TGTGCCAGCAGCAAGACTAGCGGGGCGATAGCAGATACGCAGTATTTT
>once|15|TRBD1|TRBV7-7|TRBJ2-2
CASSLNTGGGGELFF
TGTGCCAGCAGCCTGAACACAGGGGGTGGCGGGGAGCTGTTTTTT
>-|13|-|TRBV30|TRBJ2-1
CAWNTGVYNEQFF
TGTGCCTGGAACACGGGAGTGTACAATGAGCAGTTCTTC
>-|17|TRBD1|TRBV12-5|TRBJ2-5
CASGLVKGRGNQETQYF
TGTGCTAGTGGTTTGGTAAAAGGCAGGGGGAACCAAGAGACCCAGTACTTC
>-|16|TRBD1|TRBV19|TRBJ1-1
CASSPGSGQGYTEAFF
TGTGCCAGTAGTCCTGGGAGCGGACAGGGCTACACTGAAGCTTTCTTT
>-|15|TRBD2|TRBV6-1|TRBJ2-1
CASSATSGRGNEQFF
TGTGCCAGCAGTGCCACTAGCGGGAGAGGGAATGAGCAGTTCTTC
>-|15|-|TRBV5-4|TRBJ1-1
CASSLPGLLNTEAFF
TGTGCCAGCAGCTTACCGGGACTCTTGAACACTGAAGCTTTCTTT
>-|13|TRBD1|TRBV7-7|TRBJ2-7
CASSPDRGGEQYF
TGTGCCAGCAGCCCGGACAGGGGGGGCGAGCAGTACTTC
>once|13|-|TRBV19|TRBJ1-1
CASSKAGVTEAFF
TGTGCCAGTAGTAAGGCGGGGGTCACTGAAGCTTTCTTT
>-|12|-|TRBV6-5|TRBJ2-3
CASSFPGDTQYF
TGTGCCAGCAGCTTTCCCGGGGATACGCAGTATTTT
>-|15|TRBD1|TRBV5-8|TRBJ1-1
CASSLGDRVSTEAFF
TGTGCCAGCAGCTTGGGGGACAGGGTTTCCACTGAAGCTTTCTTT
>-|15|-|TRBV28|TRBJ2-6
CASSLSSSGANVLTF
TGTGCCAGCAGTTTATCTAGCTCTGGGGCCAACGTCCTGACTTTC
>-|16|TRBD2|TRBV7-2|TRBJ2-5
CASSLGTSGKQETQYF
TGTGCCAGCAGCCTCGGGACTAGCGGAAAACAAGAGACCCAGTACTTC
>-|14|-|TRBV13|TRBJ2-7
CASSPNSFPYEQYF
TGTGCCAGCAGCCCGAACAGTTTCCCCTACGAGCAGTACTTC
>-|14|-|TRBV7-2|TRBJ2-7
CASRQQVTSYEQYF
TGTGCCAGCAGGCAACAGGTTACCTCCTACGAGCAGTACTTC
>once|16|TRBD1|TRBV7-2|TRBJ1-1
CASSLEGGQGDTEAFF
TGTGCCAGCAGCTTAGAAGGGGGACAGGGAGACACTGAAGCTTTCTTT
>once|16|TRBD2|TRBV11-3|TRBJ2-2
CASSQGAGAVTGELFF
TGTGCCAGCAGCCAAGGGGCGGGAGCGGTGACCGGGGAGCTGTTTTTT
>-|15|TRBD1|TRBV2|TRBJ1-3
CASSDLDRGGNTIYF
TGTGCCAGCAGTGACTTGGACAGGGGCGGAAACACCATATATTTT
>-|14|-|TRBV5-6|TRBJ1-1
CASSKIQVKGEAFF
TGTGCCAGCAGCAAGATCCAGGTTAAGGGGGAAGCTTTCTTT
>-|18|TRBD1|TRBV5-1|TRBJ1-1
CASSLQIDRGRVNTEAFF
TGCGCCAGCAGCCTTCAAATTGACAGGGGGCGCGTGAACACTGAAGCTTTCTTT
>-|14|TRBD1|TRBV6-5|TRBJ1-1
CASRTGQGAGEAFF
TGTGCCAGCAGGACGGGACAGGGTGCCGGTGAAGCTTTCTTT
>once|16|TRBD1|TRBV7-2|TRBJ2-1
CASSLSTGKAVNEQFF
TGTGCCAGCAGCTTATCGACAGGGAAGGCGGTGAATGAGCAGTTCTTC